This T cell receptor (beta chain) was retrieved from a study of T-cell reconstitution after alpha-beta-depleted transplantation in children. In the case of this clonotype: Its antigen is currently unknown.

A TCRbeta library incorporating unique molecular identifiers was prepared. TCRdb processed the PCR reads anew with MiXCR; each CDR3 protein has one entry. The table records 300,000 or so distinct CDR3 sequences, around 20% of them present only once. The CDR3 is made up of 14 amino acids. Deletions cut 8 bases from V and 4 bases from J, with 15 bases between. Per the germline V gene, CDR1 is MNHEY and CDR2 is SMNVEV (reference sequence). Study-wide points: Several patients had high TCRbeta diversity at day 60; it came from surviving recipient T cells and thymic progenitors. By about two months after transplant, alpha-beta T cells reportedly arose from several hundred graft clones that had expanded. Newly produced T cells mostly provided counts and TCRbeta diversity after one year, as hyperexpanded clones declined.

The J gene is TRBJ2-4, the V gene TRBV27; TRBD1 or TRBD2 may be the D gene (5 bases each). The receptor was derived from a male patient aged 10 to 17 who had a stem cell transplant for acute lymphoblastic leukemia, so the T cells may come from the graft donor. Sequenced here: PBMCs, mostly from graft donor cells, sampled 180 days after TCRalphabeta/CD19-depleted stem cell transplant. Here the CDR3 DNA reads TGTGCCAGCTACGGGGCGAACCAGAAAAACATTCAGTACTTC. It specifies CASYGANQKNIQYF.